Below are 13 T cell receptor beta chains sequenced from a single sample in a study of blood T cell repertoires in COVID-19. The assay was immunoSEQ multiplex PCR, and TCRdb's table has in-frame clones only and misses some. The table has around 270,000 clones, approximately 90% seen once; the top ten hold roughly 0.8%. Sequenced material: peripheral blood. The origin of the receptors is a young man with acute or convalescent COVID-19.

The chain couples TRBV7-9 to TRBJ2-4, with TRBD1 matching over 9 bases. Looked up from germline, CDR1 is SEHNR and CDR2 is FQNEAQ (reference sequence). The CDR3 length is 15 residues. The V gene end was trimmed by 4 bases and the J gene end by 0 bases; junction bases not matched to a gene: 1. The CDR3 region is CASSSTGGAKNIQYF. The CDR3 region has the DNA TGTGCCAGCAGCTCGACAGGGGGAGCCAAAAACATTCAGTACTTC.

The rearrangement uses TRBV19 and TRBJ2-1; perhaps TRBD1 as D (5 bases). The ends were cut back, 0 bases at V and 0 bases at J, with 12 bases in the middle. Germline V gene data show CDR1 as LNHDA and CDR2 as SQIVND (reference sequence). CDR3 length equals 17 residues. The CDR3 loop is CASSIDREYSSYNEQFF. The CDR3, as DNA: TGTGCCAGTAGTATAGACAGGGAATACAGCTCCTACAATGAGCAGTTCTTC.

Only a few counts were recorded for this clone. The V gene is TRBV30, the J gene TRBJ1-5, with a possible D match to TRBD1 (6 bases). The CDR3 is 13 amino acids. Between the trimmed V and J ends, which lost 2 bases and 3 bases, there was a span of 8 bases. Germline-derived CDR1 and CDR2 are GTSNPN and SVGIG (reference sequence). The DNA for the CDR3 is TGTGCCTGGAGTAGGGGGATCAATCAGCCCCAGCATTTT. Translating it yields CAWSRGINQPQHF.

The chain links TRBV6-2 or TRBV6-3 to TRBJ2-7; tentative D call: TRBD1 (6 bases). CDR1 MNHEY and CDR2 SVGEGT come from the germline V gene. Trimming stripped 4 bases from V and 0 bases from J, with 16 bases between. There are 16 residues in the CDR3. The CDR3 sequence is CASSLGRDTLSYEQYF. As DNA, the CDR3 is TGTGCCAGCAGTTTGGGACGGGACACACTCTCCTACGAGCAGTACTTC.

The CDR3 sequence is CSASHRGKSEQYF. The CDR3 coding sequence is TGCAGTGCTAGTCATAGGGGGAAGTCCGAGCAGTACTTC. The chain combines TRBV20-1 with TRBJ2-7; maybe TRBD1 (6 bases). CDR3 length equals 13 residues. CDR1 and CDR2 from the germline V gene are DFQATT and SNEGSKA (reference sequence). V was clipped by 3 bases and J by 6 bases, with 15 bases between them.

CDR3 region: CSALQGLRGGEAFF. CDR3 coding DNA: TGCAGCGCTTTGCAGGGGCTAAGAGGCGGTGAAGCTTTCTTT. The chain combines TRBV29-1 with TRBJ1-1, with D tentatively TRBD1 (6 bases). This CDR3 has 14 amino acids. CDR1 is SQVTM, CDR2 ANQGSEA, per germline. V was cut by 7 bases and J by 7 bases, with 22 bases left in between.

This sequence joins TRBV2 and TRBJ2-2; 9 bases are shared with TRBD1. The ends lost 5 bases at V and 0 bases at J; junction bases unmatched: 7. This CDR3 is 17 amino acids long. Germline assignment: CDR1 SNHLY and CDR2 FYNNEI. In DNA, the CDR3 is TGTGCCAGCAGTCGAATGACAGGGGGAACGAACACCGGGGAGCTGTTTTTT. It is translated as CASSRMTGGTNTGELFF.

This clone has at least ten counts. This chain joins TRBV14 and TRBJ1-4; unclear D gene. V shed 1 base and J shed 4 bases, with 10 bases lying between them. Germline values: CDR1 SGHDN, CDR2 FVKESK. The CDR3 runs 15 residues. This chain's CDR3 is CASSQAGRNNEKLFF. In nucleotides, the CDR3 is TGTGCCAGCAGCCAAGCCGGCAGGAATAATGAAAAACTGTTTTTT.

A note on this clone: The germline gene is not matched at one end of the junction; a read error may be the cause. J is TRBJ1-1 and V is TRBV5-4; maybe TRBD1 (6 bases). CDR3 length equals 13 residues. CDR1 is SGHNT and CDR2 is YYREEE in the germline V gene (reference sequence). CDR3 residues: CASSSERGDTLLF. The DNA of the CDR3 is TGTGCCAGCAGCTCTGAGCGGGGGGACACCCTTTTATTT. Filled out from reference TRBV5-4 and TRBJ1-1, the complete variable domain reads ETGVTQSPTHLIKTRGQQVTLRCSSQSGHNTVSWYQQALGQGPQFIFQYYREEENGRGNFPPRFSGLQFPNYSSELNVNALELDDSALYLCASSSERGDTLLFGQGTRLTVV.

The V and J genes are TRBV28 and TRBJ2-1; 7 nucleotides match TRBD2. This CDR3 has 14 amino acids. Germline V lookup: CDR1 MDHEN, CDR2 SYDVKM. The J segment lost 4 bases and the V segment lost 5 bases, leaving 5 bases of the junction unmatched. The CDR3 coding sequence is TGTGCCAGCAGTACCGGGACTATATACAATGAGCAGTTCTTC. Translating gives CASSTGTIYNEQFF.

The chain joins TRBV9 to TRBJ2-1, with D perhaps matching TRBD2 (6 bases). The CDR3 spans 14 residues. Germline V CDR1 and CDR2: SGDLS, YYNGEE. Trimming removed 0 bases from V and 6 bases from J, with 10 bases in between. The CDR3 reads CASSVVQGGNEQFF. In DNA, the CDR3 is TGTGCCAGCAGCGTAGTTCAGGGAGGCAATGAGCAGTTCTTC.

This clone has just one count. V gene TRBV7-3 combines with J gene TRBJ2-7; 8 nucleotides align to TRBD2. The CDR3 is made up of 15 amino acids. The V segment lost 2 bases and the J segment 7 bases; nucleotides outside the gene matches: 10. Germline V lookup: CDR1 SGHTA, CDR2 FQGTGA. The CDR3 sequence is CASSLGRTSFWEQYF. DNA for the CDR3: TGTGCCAGCAGCTTAGGTCGGACTAGCTTTTGGGAGCAGTACTTC.

This chain connects TRBV19 to TRBJ1-1, with a possible D match to TRBD1 (6 bases). From germline, CDR1 is LNHDA and CDR2 SQIVND (reference sequence). This CDR3 region has 14 residues. V dropped 6 bases and J dropped 4 bases, with 15 bases sitting between them. The CDR3 is CASSTSGTRTEAFF. DNA for the CDR3: TGTGCCAGTAGCACTTCCGGGACACGCACTGAAGCTTTCTTT.